This TCR beta chain was sequenced for a study of OX40 agonist ivuxolimab in advanced cancers. The CDR3 contains 15 residues. The germline V gene encodes CDR1 SNHLY and CDR2 FYNNEI. J lost 5 bases, V lost 5 bases, and 6 bases had no gene match. As for this clone: The antigen remains undetermined.

Study conclusions and caveats: Normalized expansion of T-cell clones was also low for some nonresponders.

Profiled with immunoSEQ multiplex PCR; TCRdb holds only in-frame clones, not every one. The sample has about 94,000 clones; 92% are singletons. No patient had autoimmune disease or received systemic immunosuppression. This TCR derives from an adult with an advanced solid tumor such as melanoma, head and neck, liver or kidney cancer. The sequences come from CD4+ or CD8+ T cells sorted from blood, collected in a trial of the OX40 agonist ivuxolimab. J is TRBJ2-4 and V is TRBV2; 10 bases line up with TRBD1. This chain's CDR3 is CASSSTGGPENIQYF. Here the CDR3 DNA reads TGTGCCAGCAGTTCGACAGGGGGCCCAGAAAACATTCAGTACTTC.